This T cell receptor (beta chain) was obtained from a study of blood T cell repertoires in COVID-19 (TCRdb year 2020). In terms of the full investigation: Samples from collaborators originated in the United States, Italy and Spain and spanned both the acute and convalescent phases of COVID-19. The prospective study material was composed of cDNA or gDNA derived from T cells, B-cell-depleted T cells, or PBMCs. Subjects who had been exposed to COVID-19, were actively infected with it, or had recovered from it provided the deeply sampled blood TCRbeta repertoires that made up the dataset. A freely available public database, intended as a resource for researchers studying the immune response to SARS-CoV-2, is where the repertoires were released. Samples came from the ongoing ImmuneRACE study (first 160 participants) plus 1,254 subjects from 6 global collaborators. The sample metadata nearly always contained a de-identified subject ID, COVID-19 status, age in years and sex. Where available, HLA class I and class II types were obtained from metadata supplied by the sample provider rather than from assay-based typing. Results and caveats for the whole study, not just this receptor: How much clinical and demographic metadata was included differed by source and by participant, and the metadata was provided uncurated.

CDR1 and CDR2, per the germline V gene, are SGDLS and YYNGEE. From cysteine to phenylalanine, the CDR3 is 16 amino acids long. Only CDR3 DNA is held: 48 bases, read in frame from base 1. V gives up 0 bases and J gives up 7 bases, and the segment between their germline ends measures 19 bases. With respect to this clone: The antigen it recognizes is unknown. Base qualities are missing; no much larger clone stands one base away.

Participants in the prospective study were enrolled through a virtual design, were aged roughly 18 to 95 years, and lived in some 24 United States geographic areas. To assign participants to cohorts, the prospective study relied on clinical history that participants themselves reported in a screening survey and a study questionnaire. Each participant in the prospective study had whole blood, serum and a nasopharyngeal or oropharyngeal swab collected by mobile phlebotomists. Additional blood draws and questionnaires over an approximately 2-month period could optionally be provided by prospective study participants. Before DNA extraction, prospective study blood samples were shipped either frozen or at room temperature. TCRbeta CDR3 regions were amplified from genomic DNA using the immunoSEQ Assay, a bias-controlled multiplex PCR. Under the source paper's analysis protocol: Within the assay, amplification of reference gene primers was used to estimate how many nucleated cells each sample contained. Sequence reads were collapsed and filtered to measure the absolute abundance of every unique TCRbeta CDR3 rearrangement. For each sample, productive Simpson clonality was calculated as the square root of Simpson's diversity index over productive rearrangements. The source is immuneACCESS, and TCRdb retained only in-frame sequences with V and J called. Part of the clones is not carried over; for the studies checked, unresolved V genes explain less than half of this, and the remainder is unexplained. D and trimming come from the DNA, and the V and J calls and clone size come from that table. For this sample there are approximately 220,000 clones; under 90% appear just once. 3.5% to 4.5% of the sample belongs to the ten largest clones.

This sequence was found in a woman younger than 45 with acute COVID-19. The material sequenced was PBMCs or T cells enriched from blood (not recorded which). In this chain, TRBV9 is recombined with TRBJ1-2, with a tentative D gene TRBD1 over 6 matching bases. At the DNA level, the sequence is TGTGCCAGCAGCGTAGCCCCTTTCGCTCAGGGGTCTGGCTACACCTTC. This is translated as CASSVAPFAQGSGYTF. The full variable domain, with segments outside the CDR3 supplied by the reference TRBV9 and TRBJ1-2 proteins, appears as DSGVTQTPKHLITATGQRVTLRCSPRSGDLSVYWYQQSLDQGLQFLIQYYNGEERAKGNILERFSAQQFPDLHSELNLSSLELGDSALYFCASSVAPFAQGSGYTFGSGTRLTVV.